The 26 T cell receptor beta chains listed next were all sequenced from one sample in a study of T cells in tumors and immune-related adverse events. Some clones are missing from TCRdb's copy, which holds only in-frame ones; the method was immunoSEQ multiplex PCR. In the table there are more than 20,000 clones, 80% to 95% of which are singletons. Sequences were derived from lymph node tissue, sampled from a patient treated with anti-PD-1 therapy. Every receptor here comes from a female donor with metastatic renal cell carcinoma.

Here the CDR3 reads CASSLLGGGTDTQYF. DNA for the CDR3: TGTGCCAGCAGCTTACTCGGGGGAGGGACAGATACGCAGTATTTT. The chain is built from TRBV7-8 and TRBJ2-3, with 7 bases aligning to TRBD2. The germline V gene has CDR1 SGHVS and CDR2 FQNEAQ. This CDR3 is built from 15 residues. V dropped 2 bases and J dropped 3; count of bases not matched to a gene: 5.

This sequence joins TRBV21-1 and TRBJ2-7; the table's D call TRBD1 went unverified against the DNA. TRBV21-1 is a pseudogene segment. The length of the CDR3 is 13 residues. This CDR3 is CASSGLGGDEQYF. The CDR3 coding sequence is TGTGCCAGCAGTGGCTTAGGGGGCGACGAGCAGTACTTC.

This clone turned up a few times. This rearrangement joins TRBV2 to TRBJ1-4; no definite D call. V dropped 2 bases and J dropped 6 bases, with 7 bases sitting between them. Germline CDR1 is SNHLY and CDR2 is FYNNEI. The CDR3 is made up of 13 amino acids. The CDR3 region is CASSEIPYEKLFF. The CDR3, as DNA: TGTGCCAGCAGTGAAATTCCTTATGAAAAACTGTTTTTT.

The V call is TRBV30, the J call TRBJ1-1, with a tentative D call TRBD1 (6 bases). The CDR3 is made up of 14 amino acids. The germline V and J ends were trimmed by 3 bases and 5 bases, with 16 bases remaining between them. The V gene's germline CDR1 is GTSNPN and CDR2 SVGIG (reference sequence). CDR3 residues: CAWRRQVLRTEAFF. Here the CDR3 DNA reads TGTGCCTGGAGACGACAGGTCCTAAGGACTGAAGCTTTCTTT.

The chain employs TRBV19 and TRBJ1-6; TRBD1 is a possible D gene (5 bases). This CDR3 is 15 amino acids long. Between the trimmed V and J ends, which lost 4 bases and 3 bases, there was a span of 10 bases. Per the germline V gene, CDR1 is LNHDA and CDR2 is SQIVND (reference sequence). In DNA, the CDR3 is TGTGCCAGTAGTAGACAGAGCCTCTATAATTCACCCCTCCACTTT. It encodes CASSRQSLYNSPLHF.

The V call is TRBV15, the J call TRBJ2-1; D unresolved. The V gene's germline CDR1 is LNHNV and CDR2 YYDKDF (reference sequence). The V gene lost 1 base and the J gene lost 9 bases, with 28 bases spanning the gap. The CDR3 is 19 amino acids. Here the CDR3 reads CATSRVPHLGITPIGEQFF. The CDR3 bases are TGTGCCACCAGCAGAGTCCCTCACCTAGGGATTACACCCATAGGTGAGCAGTTCTTC.

The chain links TRBV6-5 to TRBJ1-1, with 10 bases that match TRBD1. The trim removed 4 bases at V and 5 bases at J, leaving 4 bases unmatched. This CDR3 is built from 14 residues. Looked up from germline, CDR1 is MNHEY and CDR2 is SVGAGI. CDR3 DNA sequence: TGTGCCAGCAGTTCCGGGACAGGGGAAACTGAAGCTTTCTTT. It codes for CASSSGTGETEAFF.

The rearrangement joins TRBV5-1 to TRBJ2-3, with 9 bases identical to TRBD2. Germline values: CDR1 SGHRS, CDR2 YFSETQ. This CDR3 is 17 amino acids long. Unmatched junction bases numbered 15, after V lost 4 bases and J lost 6 bases. The CDR3, as DNA: TGCGCCAGCAGCGGTATAGCGGGGGACCCTCCTGTGGATACGCAGTATTTT. As protein: CASSGIAGDPPVDTQYF.

The chain combines TRBV30 with TRBJ2-2, with 13 bases fitting TRBD2. Trimming removed 2 bases from V and 6 bases from J; junction bases left unmatched: 3. The CDR3 is made up of 15 amino acids. Germline CDR1 reads GTSNPN; CDR2 reads SVGIG (reference sequence). Here the CDR3 reads CAWSSGLAGAGELFF. The CDR3 DNA reads TGTGCCTGGAGTTCTGGACTAGCGGGAGCCGGGGAGCTGTTTTTT.

J is TRBJ2-3 and V is TRBV28; D not certain. The CDR3 extends over 15 amino acids. CDR1 MDHEN and CDR2 SYDVKM come from the germline V gene. V was cut by 3 bases and J by 0 bases, with 10 bases left in between. The DNA of the CDR3 is TGTGCCAGCAGTTTCGGCGGAGCTAGCACAGATACGCAGTATTTT. It codes for CASSFGGASTDTQYF.

The V call is TRBV2, the J call TRBJ1-6; 8 bases align to TRBD1. After removal of 8 bases from V and 7 bases from J, the junction contained 1 base not matched to a gene. This CDR3 has 12 amino acids. Germline lookup yields CDR1 SNHLY and CDR2 FYNNEI. As DNA, the CDR3 is TGTGCCAGCCAGGGGGCCAATTCACCCCTCCACTTT. It codes for CASQGANSPLHF.

V and J are TRBV7-9 and TRBJ2-7, with 8 bases identical to TRBD2. The CDR3 extends over 14 amino acids. Germline CDR1 is SEHNR and CDR2 is FQNEAQ (reference sequence). After removal of 3 bases from V and 7 bases from J, the junction contained 8 bases not matched to a gene. In nucleotides, the CDR3 is TGTGCCAGCAGCTTTTTAGCGGGGTCGGGTGAGCAGTACTTC. It codes for CASSFLAGSGEQYF.

This clone was observed once. The rearrangement uses TRBV7-2 and TRBJ2-3; TRBD2 agrees at 12 bases. V lost 2 bases to trimming and J lost 3 bases; unmatched junction nucleotides: 6. The CDR3 runs 17 residues. Per the germline V gene, CDR1 is SGHTA and CDR2 is FQGNSA. CDR3 nucleotides: TGTGCCAGCAGCTTATTTCTAGCGGGGGGGCGAACAGATACGCAGTATTTT. Protein sequence: CASSLFLAGGRTDTQYF. Full variable domain (outside the CDR3, taken from reference TRBV7-2 and TRBJ2-3): GAGVSQSPSNKVTEKGKDVELRCDPISGHTALYWYRQSLGQGLEFLIYFQGNSAPDKSGLPSDRFSAERTGGSVSTLTIQRTQQEDSAVYLCASSLFLAGGRTDTQYFGPGTRLTVL.

The chain joins TRBV7-9 to TRBJ2-6, with D possibly called TRBD1 or TRBD2 (6 bases each). V lost 1 base, J lost 2 bases, and 18 bases lay in between. The CDR3 totals 19 residues. Germline-derived CDR1 and CDR2 are SEHNR and FQNEAQ (reference sequence). The chain's CDR3 is CASSLGVGGGEAGANVLTF. The CDR3 DNA reads as TGTGCCAGCAGCTTAGGGGTCGGAGGGGGTGAGGCTGGGGCCAACGTCCTGACTTTC.

This clone has only one observation. J is TRBJ2-2 and V is TRBV4-1; D tentatively fits TRBD1 or TRBD2 (5 bases each). Germline CDR1 MGHRA, CDR2 YSYEKL. The CDR3 is made up of 14 amino acids. V lost 3 bases and J lost 6, with 11 bases in between. CDR3 loop: CASSQLGTPGELFF. Here the CDR3 DNA reads TGCGCCAGCAGCCAGCTCGGGACCCCCGGGGAGCTGTTTTTT.

This chain links TRBV5-4 with TRBJ2-5, with 7 bases fitting TRBD2. The CDR3 sequence is 14 residues long. V lost 5 bases to trimming and J lost 4 bases; unmatched junction nucleotides: 8. The germline V gene encodes CDR1 SGHNT and CDR2 YYREEE (reference sequence). CDR3 region: CASSPTTSAETQYF. CDR3 nucleotides: TGTGCCAGCAGTCCCACCACTAGCGCAGAGACCCAGTACTTC.

The rearrangement joins TRBV7-2 to TRBJ1-3; 8 bases fit TRBD1. The junction had 12 bases not matched to a gene; V was cut back by 5 bases and J by 0 bases. This CDR3 contains 18 residues. From germline, CDR1 is SGHTA and CDR2 FQGNSA. The CDR3 sequence is CASSPRPGTGLSGNTIYF. CDR3 nucleotide sequence: TGTGCCAGCAGCCCACGTCCCGGGACAGGTCTCTCTGGAAACACCATATATTTT.

This rearrangement joins TRBV4-3 to TRBJ1-2; 8 nucleotides agree with TRBD1. The CDR3 runs 16 residues. V shed 2 bases and J 10 bases; nucleotides not matched to a gene: 15. Germline V gene lookup returns CDR1 LGHNA and CDR2 YSLEER. The CDR3 sequence: CASSQPNRGTADIYTF. The CDR3 bases are TGCGCCAGCAGCCAACCCAACAGGGGGACAGCCGATATCTACACCTTC.

This chain joins TRBV27 and TRBJ1-1; 8 bases match TRBD1. The length of the CDR3 is 14 residues. Losses at the gene ends were 5 bases for V and 6 bases for J; bases not matched to a gene: 8. Germline CDR1 and CDR2: MNHEY and SMNVEV (reference sequence). CDR3 DNA: TGTGCCAGCAGTACCATAACAGGGGGGTCTGAAGCTTTCTTT. Translated: CASSTITGGSEAFF.

Here the CDR3 DNA reads TGCGCCAGCAGCTTTCAAGATACTGGAAACACCATATATTTT. Residues: CASSFQDTGNTIYF. The chain uses TRBV5-1 and TRBJ1-3; D is undetermined. The CDR3 loop spans 14 amino acids. V was clipped by 2 bases and J by 2 bases, with 8 bases between them. Germline V lookup: CDR1 SGHRS, CDR2 YFSETQ.

This rearrangement joins TRBV10-3 to TRBJ1-2; 7 nucleotides align to TRBD1. The CDR3 is 13 residues long. In germline, CDR1 is ENHRY, CDR2 SYGVKD. V trimming: 9 bases; J trimming: 4 bases; junction bases outside the gene matches: 8. CDR3 loop: CAIRDSGPYGYTF. The CDR3 DNA follows: TGTGCCATACGGGACAGCGGACCCTATGGCTACACCTTC.

J is TRBJ1-1 and V is TRBV5-6; tentative D call: TRBD1 (5 bases). The CDR3 contains 13 residues. Germline values: CDR1 SGHDT, CDR2 YYEEEE. Trimming left V 5 bases short and J 1 base short, with 9 bases between. The CDR3 is CASRGTRNTEAFF. CDR3 coding DNA: TGTGCCAGCAGGGGGACGAGGAACACTGAAGCTTTCTTT.

This rearrangement joins TRBV4-3 to TRBJ2-3; 8 bases align to TRBD1. The J segment lost 2 bases and the V segment lost 2 bases, leaving 12 bases of the junction unmatched. CDR1 and CDR2 from the germline V gene are LGHNA and YSLEER. This CDR3 comprises 18 residues. This CDR3 reads CASSQFSWGQDNTDTQYF. The DNA for the CDR3 is TGCGCCAGCAGCCAATTCAGTTGGGGACAGGATAACACAGATACGCAGTATTTT.

The genes are TRBV5-1 and TRBJ1-2; TRBD1 agrees at 11 bases. Germline V gene lookup returns CDR1 SGHRS and CDR2 YFSETQ. This CDR3 is 14 amino acids long. The junction had 5 bases not matched to a gene; V was cut back by 4 bases and J by 6 bases. The CDR3 is CASSPGTGGNGYTF. DNA for the CDR3: TGCGCCAGCAGCCCAGGGACAGGGGGAAATGGCTACACCTTC.

The chain joins TRBV6-5 to TRBJ2-1; D not resolved. Germline V lookup: CDR1 MNHEY, CDR2 SVGAGI. Trimming took 0 bases from V and 5 from J, leaving 8 bases between them. The length of the CDR3 is 14 residues. CDR3 nucleotides: TGTGCCAGCAGTTACTCTGGGCAGGACAATGAGCAGTTCTTC. Its translation: CASSYSGQDNEQFF.

The chain employs TRBV14 and TRBJ1-1, with D hard to call. This CDR3 region has 15 residues. Germline V gene lookup returns CDR1 SGHDN and CDR2 FVKESK. V lost 3 bases and J 3 bases, leaving 14 bases between the germline ends. The CDR3 DNA reads TGTGCCAGCAGCCAGAATGACAAGGATTACACTGAAGCTTTCTTT. It codes for CASSQNDKDYTEAFF.